This T cell receptor (beta chain) was recorded in a study of T cell responses to AZD1222 COVID-19 vaccine. General study points: No repertoire was sampled before or during the peak T cell response, only after it. Clonal diversity was possibly underestimated, and white British individuals and females predominated among donors. The reported proportion of spike-specific TCRs targeting unmutated variant regions was nearly half. Vaccine-related CD4 TCRs covered spike, predominating at 160-218 and 743-854.

Sequenced by immunoSEQ multiplex PCR; TCRdb stores in-frame clones only, minus some. The table shows fewer than 130,000 clones, with about 90% occurring only once. Germline values: CDR1 MGHRA, CDR2 YSYEKL. The CDR3 runs to 13 residues. Trimming cost V 4 bases and J 7 bases; bases outside gene matches: 6. Worth noting for this clone: Its specificity is unknown.

This TCR was sampled from an adult who received the AZD1222 COVID-19 vaccine. This chain uses TRBV4-1 with TRBJ1-2, with 7 bases identical to TRBD1. The sample consisted of peripheral blood, taken 28 days after the second AZD1222 dose. The CDR3 loop is CASSRTGAGGYTF. As DNA, the CDR3 is TGCGCCAGCAGCCGAACAGGGGCAGGTGGCTACACCTTC.